This T cell receptor beta chain came from a study of cytomegalovirus exposure and HLA in healthy donors. General study points: Rarity held for most TCR sequences, but there were some public TCRs that occurred in many donors.

It was the approximately 110-subject validation cohort, separate from the approximately 700-subject first cohort, to which the donors belonged. This CDR3 region has 14 residues. CDR1 is MNHEY, CDR2 SVGAGI, per germline. V shed 0 bases and J shed 3 bases, with 8 bases lying between them. Profiled with immunoSEQ multiplex PCR; TCRdb holds only in-frame clones, not every one. In the table there are 90,000 to 120,000 clones, approximately 94% of which are singletons. Worth noting for this clone: Its antigen is still unknown.

The sample comprised PBMCs. The sequence was obtained from a young woman in good health and CMV-seronegative. The chain carries TRBV6-5 and TRBJ1-1; D remains unclear. CDR3 sequence (DNA): TGTGCCAGCAGTTACTCCCCAGGATACACTGAAGCTTTCTTT. Amino acids: CASSYSPGYTEAFF.